This is a list of T cell receptor beta chains from one sample in a study of cytotoxic CD8 clonotypes in ibrutinib-treated CLL. Sequencing used immunoSEQ multiplex PCR; TCRdb keeps in-frame clones, though not all of them. The sample includes around 250,000 clones, under 75% of them seen just once. Sequencing used PBMCs, obtained after 24 months of ibrutinib treatment. These receptors all stem from a human donor with chronic lymphocytic leukemia. Each CDR3 is given with its conserved first and last residue. A D gene is named only where the DNA matches it firmly. Clone size is not always given. Where it is, it says once, few, many or a class for expanded clones.

NA	TRBV15	NA	TRBJ2-1	TGTGCCACCAGCAGAGATCGACTTTACAATGAGCAGTTCTTC	CATSRDRLYNEQFF
NA	TRBV9	NA	TRBJ1-5	TGTGCCAGCAGCGTAGGGGGGGATAGCAATCAGCCCCAGCATTTT	CASSVGGDSNQPQHF
TRBD1	TRBV2	NA	TRBJ2-7	TGTGCCAGCAGTGAGGGACAGGATCCCTACGAGCAGTACTTC	CASSEGQDPYEQYF
NA	TRBV27	NA	TRBJ2-1	TGTGCCAGCAGTTTCCCGCCAGGGCCCTACAATGAGCAGTTCTTC	CASSFPPGPYNEQFF
TRBD2	TRBV19	few	TRBJ2-1	TGTGCCAGTAAGCGCGGGAGCGAAGGTAATGAGCAGTTCTTC	CASKRGSEGNEQFF
NA	TRBV11-2	NA	TRBJ2-7	TGTGCCAGCAGTCAAGAGGCTCCCTCCGAGCAGTACTTC	CASSQEAPSEQYF
NA	TRBV30	NA	TRBJ1-2	TGTGCCTGGGGAGGACTCCTAAACTATGGCTACACCTTC	CAWGGLLNYGYTF
NA	TRBV2	NA	TRBJ2-7	TGTGCCACAGGGACGGCCGGGAGCCCCCGTGGTGAGCAGTACTTC	CATGTAGSPRGEQYF
TRBD2	TRBV27	NA	TRBJ2-5	TGTGCCAGCAGTCCCCGACAGGGACTAGCGGGAGGGGATCAAGAGACCCAGTACTTC	CASSPRQGLAGGDQETQYF
NA	TRBV9	once	TRBJ2-6	TGTGCCAGCAGCTCCCCGCCAGGGCGCGGGCCCTCTGGGGCCAACGTCCTGACTTTC	CASSSPPGRGPSGANVLTF
NA	TRBV27	NA	TRBJ1-2	TGTGCCAGCAGTTGGGGACGGGGGGGCGAGAACTATGGCTACACCTTC	CASSWGRGGENYGYTF
TRBD2	TRBV7-3	few	TRBJ2-5	TGTGCCAGCTCCTACGGAGCGGGAGGGCCGGGAGAGACCCAGTACTTC	CASSYGAGGPGETQYF
NA	TRBV28	few	TRBJ1-4	TGTGCCAGCGGATCACGGGAAAAACTGTTTTTT	CASGSREKLFF
NA	TRBV6-5	NA	TRBJ2-6	TGTGCCAGCCGAGGGCGCTCTGGGGCCAACGTCCTGACTTTC	CASRGRSGANVLTF
NA	TRBV28	few	TRBJ2-1	TGTGCCAGCAGCGCCGAATACAATGAGCAGTTCTTC	CASSAEYNEQFF
NA	TRBV5-4	NA	TRBJ2-5	TGTGCCAGCACCCGAGGGAGTCAAGAGACCCAGTACTTC	CASTRGSQETQYF
NA	TRBV29-1	NA	TRBJ1-1	TGCAGCGTTGAGGCAGGGAGGTTGAACACTGAAGCTTTCTTT	CSVEAGRLNTEAFF
NA	TRBV19	NA	TRBJ2-5	TGTGCCAGTAGTATGCGGGGTGGGGAGACCCAGTACTTC	CASSMRGGETQYF
NA	TRBV18	NA	TRBJ2-2	TGTGCCAGCTCACCCGGGGGGAACACCGGGGAGCTGTTTTTT	CASSPGGNTGELFF
TRBD1	TRBV7-6	NA	TRBJ1-2	TGTGCCAGCAGCTTAGGGACAGGGTTCGTGGATGGCTACACCTTC	CASSLGTGFVDGYTF
TRBD1	TRBV2	NA	TRBJ2-3	TGTGCCAGCAGTCCGACAGGGGCGGAGGGAGCGGGAGATACGCAGTATTTT	CASSPTGAEGAGDTQYF
NA	TRBV5-8	NA	TRBJ2-3	TGTGCCAGCAGCTTGGAGGGGCGTACGCAGTATTTT	CASSLEGRTQYF
NA	TRBV19	NA	TRBJ1-5	TGTGCCAGTAGTATTGGCAGGACTAGCAATCAGCCCCAGCATTTT	CASSIGRTSNQPQHF
NA	TRBV18	NA	TRBJ1-5	TGTGCCAGCTCACCAGACCAAAGGGAGCAGCCCCAGCATTTT	CASSPDQREQPQHF
NA	TRBV7-9	NA	TRBJ2-1	TGTGCCAGCAGCCCGACTAGTGAATTCTACAATGAGCAGTTCTTC	CASSPTSEFYNEQFF
NA	TRBV4-2	few	TRBJ2-7	TGTGCCAGCAGCCAAGTTGTAGGACAACTTACCTACGAGCAGTACTTC	CASSQVVGQLTYEQYF
NA	TRBV25-1	NA	TRBJ1-1	TGTGCCAGCAGTGAACCCCCAAACACTGAAGCTTTCTTT	CASSEPPNTEAFF
NA	TRBV6-5	NA	TRBJ2-1	TGTGCCAGCAGTCCTAGCATGGTCAATGAGCAGTTCTTC	CASSPSMVNEQFF
NA	TRBV4-3	NA	TRBJ1-2	TGCGCCAGCAGCCAAGTGTCGGCAGGGCCCTATGGCTACACCTTC	CASSQVSAGPYGYTF
NA	TRBV7-3	NA	TRBJ2-5	TGTGCCAGCGGAGGACAGCCGGGAGAGACCCAGTACTTC	CASGGQPGETQYF
NA	TRBV14	NA	TRBJ2-1	TGTGCCAGCAGCCAAGATGGCGGTGGGCGTGAGCAGTTCTTC	CASSQDGGGREQFF
NA	TRBV19	few	TRBJ2-1	TGTGCCAGTAGACAGACTAGGGATGAGCAGTTCTTC	CASRQTRDEQFF
TRBD1	TRBV11-2	few	TRBJ2-5	TGTGCCAGCAGCCTAGGAGACAGGGTAACAGAGACCCAGTACTTC	CASSLGDRVTETQYF
NA	TRBV5-1	NA	TRBJ1-1	TGCGCCAGCAGCCGGGACCCCACAGGGACTGAAGCTTTCTTT	CASSRDPTGTEAFF
NA	TRBV5-1	NA	TRBJ2-3	TGCGCCAGCAACTTGGGCGGGATTACCACAGATACGCAGTATTTT	CASNLGGITTDTQYF
TRBD1	TRBV30	NA	TRBJ2-1	TGTGCCTGCCCAGGACAGGGTTGGAATGAGCAGTTCTTC	CACPGQGWNEQFF
NA	TRBV4-1	NA	TRBJ2-7	TGCGCCAGCAGCCAAGGGCCAGACTACGAGCAGTACTTC	CASSQGPDYEQYF
NA	TRBV7-7	few	TRBJ2-1	TGTGCTAGCAGCCCCTACTCCGAGTTCTTC	CASSPYSEFF
TRBD2	TRBV7-2	NA	TRBJ2-3	TGTGCCAGCAACCGAGCGGGGATCAGCACAGATACGCAGTATTTT	CASNRAGISTDTQYF
TRBD1	TRBV18	NA	TRBJ2-1	TGTGCCAGCTCAAAACAGGGGGCAGCCTACAATGAGCAGTTCTTC	CASSKQGAAYNEQFF
NA	TRBV5-1	NA	TRBJ1-5	TGCGCCAGCACCGACATAGGGCAGCCCCAGCATTTT	CASTDIGQPQHF
NA	TRBV9	NA	TRBJ2-5	TGTGCCAGCAGCAGTGGGCGGGACTTTCGAGGGGAGACCCAGTACTTC	CASSSGRDFRGETQYF
NA	TRBV5-1	NA	TRBJ2-3	TGCGCCAGCAGCTTGGCGGGACAGTCGATTCAGGGGGGGCAGTATTTT	CASSLAGQSIQGGQYF